Below, one T cell receptor beta chain is given with its context. Every subset's genomic DNA went evenly onto several immunoSEQ plates. Clones were read by immunoSEQ multiplex PCR, and TCRdb kept only the in-frame ones, dropping some. Counted here are under 2.5 million clones, about 90% occurring once; the ten biggest clones make up approximately 0.41%. The sample is drawn from a study of shared clonotypes between healthy human individuals. The study drew all its donors from Caucasian adults living in Nashville, Tennessee. Germline V gene lookup returns CDR1 SQVTM and CDR2 ANQGSEA. The CDR3 is 12 amino acids. Trimming removed 8 bases at V and 5 bases at J, with 15 bases between.

The V and J genes are TRBV29-1 and TRBJ2-5; D might be TRBD2 (7 bases). This receptor was obtained from a man younger than 30 in good health. Some clones in this sample may be carry-over from other donors' samples. Sequenced: naive CD4+ T cells from PBMCs. Noted subset: CD45RA+ positively selected. DNA for the CDR3: TGCAGCTCTAGGGGGGGATACGAGACCCAGTACTTC. Protein sequence: CSSRGGYETQYF.